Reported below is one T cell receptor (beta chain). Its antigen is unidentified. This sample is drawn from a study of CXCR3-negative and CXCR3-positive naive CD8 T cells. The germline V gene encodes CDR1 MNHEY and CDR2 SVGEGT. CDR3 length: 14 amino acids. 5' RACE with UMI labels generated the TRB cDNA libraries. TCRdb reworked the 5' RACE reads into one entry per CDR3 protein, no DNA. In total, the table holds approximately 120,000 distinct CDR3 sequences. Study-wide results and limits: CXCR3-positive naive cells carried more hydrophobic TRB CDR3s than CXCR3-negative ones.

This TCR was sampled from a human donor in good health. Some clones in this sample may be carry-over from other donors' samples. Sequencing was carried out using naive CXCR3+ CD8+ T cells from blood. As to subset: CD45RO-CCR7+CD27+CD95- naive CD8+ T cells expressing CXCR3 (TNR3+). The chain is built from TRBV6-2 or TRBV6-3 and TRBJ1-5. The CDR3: CASRRISGNQPQHF.